These 32 T cell receptor beta chains share one sample of origin, sequenced in a study of CD8+ T cells in alopecia areata. In each case, RNA was isolated and then reverse transcribed into cDNA as the sequencing template. The assay was immunoSEQ multiplex PCR, and TCRdb's table has in-frame clones only and misses some. The sample carries about 23,000 clones, about 47% recorded once. Sample: NKG2D-high CD8+ T cells sorted from blood. These receptors all come from a human donor with alopecia areata.

This clone was recorded a few times. The chain is built from TRBV7-9 and TRBJ2-1; TRBD1 or TRBD2 may be the D gene (5 bases each). Germline V gene lookup returns CDR1 SEHNR and CDR2 FQNEAQ (reference sequence). The CDR3 spans 15 residues. The V end was cut by 5 bases, the J end by 4 bases, with 15 bases between. This CDR3 reads CASSAGTASYNEQFF. CDR3 in DNA: TGTGCCAGCAGCGCTGGGACGGCCTCTTACAATGAGCAGTTCTTC.

The chain couples TRBV27 to TRBJ2-1; D gene ambiguous. The germline V gene has CDR1 MNHEY and CDR2 SMNVEV (reference sequence). CDR3 length: 14 amino acids. Trimming shortened V by 2 bases and J by 0 bases, and 5 bases separated the two germline ends. The chain's CDR3 is CASSLSYSYNEQFF. The CDR3 nucleotides are TGTGCCAGCAGTTTAAGCTACTCCTACAATGAGCAGTTCTTC.

J is TRBJ2-3 and V is TRBV27; D unresolved. There are 11 residues in the CDR3. Germline values: CDR1 MNHEY, CDR2 SMNVEV (reference sequence). V lost 6 bases, J lost 12 bases, and 13 bases lay in between. Here the CDR3 reads CASRGPKGQYF. The CDR3 region has the DNA TGTGCCAGCAGAGGACCCAAGGGTCAGTATTTT.

The genes are TRBV28 and TRBJ2-4; weak D call: TRBD1 (5 bases). CDR1 MDHEN and CDR2 SYDVKM come from the germline V gene. The CDR3 contains 13 residues. The ends were cut back, 10 bases at V and 9 bases at J, with 19 bases in the middle. The CDR3 reads CATLPPAGSIQYF. DNA for the CDR3: TGTGCCACCCTCCCCCCCGCAGGGTCCATTCAGTACTTC.

The chain is built from TRBV29-1 and TRBJ2-6; D is possibly TRBD1 (6 bases). Germline V CDR1 and CDR2: SQVTM, ANQGSEA. V shed 6 bases and J shed 4 bases, with 10 bases lying between them. The CDR3 contains 13 residues. In DNA, the CDR3 is TGCAGCGTCGCAGGGGTCGGGGCCAACGTCCTGACTTTC. It yields the protein CSVAGVGANVLTF.

V usage is TRBV10-2 and J usage is TRBJ2-3; no clear D gene. The germline V gene has CDR1 WSHSY and CDR2 SAAADI. The V and J ends lost 2 bases and 0 bases respectively, with 12 bases between them. CDR3 length: 16 residues. The CDR3 region has the DNA TGCGCCAGCAGTGAGGTCCCTAAAGTTAGCACAGATACGCAGTATTTT. Translation gives CASSEVPKVSTDTQYF.

V gene TRBV13 combines with J gene TRBJ2-7; D gene ambiguous. The V gene lost 5 bases and the J gene lost 3 bases, with 14 bases spanning the gap. This CDR3 comprises 14 residues. CDR1 and CDR2 from the germline V gene are PRHDT and FYEKMQ (reference sequence). The CDR3 region is CASSLGPFVYEQYF. Written as DNA, the CDR3 is TGTGCCAGCAGCCTGGGTCCGTTCGTCTACGAGCAGTACTTC.

The V and J genes are TRBV28 and TRBJ2-7, with 10 bases fitting TRBD2. V lost 3 bases, J lost 2 bases, and 10 bases stayed unmatched. This CDR3 is 17 amino acids long. The germline CDR1 and CDR2 sequences are MDHEN and SYDVKM. CDR3: CASSLGPSGSYAYEQYF. CDR3 bases: TGTGCCAGCAGTTTGGGCCCTAGCGGGAGCTACGCCTACGAGCAGTACTTC.

In this sample, this clone turned up once. The V gene is TRBV27, the J gene TRBJ2-7; TRBD1 or TRBD2 may be the D gene (6 bases each). V lost 2 bases, J lost 0 bases, and 14 bases lay in between. The length of the CDR3 is 16 residues. The germline V gene encodes CDR1 MNHEY and CDR2 SMNVEV (reference sequence). CDR3 coding DNA: TGTGCCAGCAGTTTAGGGGGCGGAGGGCGCTCCTACGAGCAGTACTTC. Amino acids: CASSLGGGGRSYEQYF.

V usage is TRBV27 and J usage is TRBJ1-4; D unresolved. The CDR3 contains 12 residues. Trimming stripped 3 bases from V and 5 bases from J, with 4 bases between. The germline V gene encodes CDR1 MNHEY and CDR2 SMNVEV (reference sequence). CDR3 coding DNA: TGTGCCAGCAGTTTCCTGAATGAAAAACTGTTTTTT. Translated, it gives CASSFLNEKLFF.

The gene calls are TRBV6-5 and TRBJ1-1, with D possibly matching TRBD1 (5 bases). The germline V gene encodes CDR1 MNHEY and CDR2 SVGAGI. V was cut by 2 bases and J by 0 bases, with 10 bases left in between. The CDR3 spans 15 residues. The CDR3 DNA reads as TGTGCCAGCAGTTACGGAGGGGCTATGAACACTGAAGCTTTCTTT. Protein sequence: CASSYGGAMNTEAFF.

This chain uses TRBV29-1 with TRBJ1-1; maybe TRBD1 (5 bases). Deletions cut 4 bases from V and 8 bases from J, with 8 bases between. This CDR3 contains 10 residues. From germline, CDR1 is SQVTM and CDR2 ANQGSEA. This chain's CDR3 is CSVVYREAFF. Here the CDR3 DNA reads TGCAGCGTTGTATACAGGGAAGCTTTCTTT.

This clone has just a few counts. The V call is TRBV27, the J call TRBJ2-3, with TRBD2 identical over 10 bases. This CDR3 is 18 amino acids long. Looked up from germline, CDR1 is MNHEY and CDR2 is SMNVEV (reference sequence). V was clipped by 2 bases and J by 3 bases; unmatched bases: 11. CDR3 sequence: CASSLIQVAGGLTDTQYF. The DNA for the CDR3 is TGTGCCAGCAGTTTAATTCAGGTAGCGGGAGGTTTAACAGATACGCAGTATTTT.

The genes are TRBV27 and TRBJ2-7; weak D call: TRBD2 (6 bases). V was pared by 5 bases and J by 0 bases, with 14 bases between. The CDR3 has 15 residues. The germline V gene encodes CDR1 MNHEY and CDR2 SMNVEV (reference sequence). CDR3 sequence: CASSGAGTGSYEQYF. CDR3 sequence (DNA): TGTGCCAGCAGTGGGGCCGGGACTGGCTCCTACGAGCAGTACTTC.

This clone occurred a few times. The genes are TRBV4-1 and TRBJ2-5, with D hard to call. Trimming took off 3 bases at V and 4 bases at J, with 15 bases between the two ends. From germline, CDR1 is MGHRA and CDR2 YSYEKL. There are 15 residues in the CDR3. Written as DNA, the CDR3 is TGCGCCAGCAGCCAGGAAGAATACTACCGAGAGACCCAGTACTTC. Translating it yields CASSQEEYYRETQYF.

This chain links TRBV19 with TRBJ2-1; 7 bases match TRBD1. The CDR3 has 18 amino acids. The J segment lost 4 bases and the V segment lost 3 bases, leaving 15 bases of the junction unmatched. In germline, CDR1 is LNHDA, CDR2 SQIVND (reference sequence). CDR3: CASSISWAGTDDYNEQFF. CDR3 bases: TGTGCCAGTAGTATTTCGTGGGCCGGGACAGACGATTACAATGAGCAGTTCTTC.

The chain employs TRBV2 and TRBJ2-3; a possible D gene is TRBD2 (5 bases). Looked up from germline, CDR1 is SNHLY and CDR2 is FYNNEI. V lost 6 bases, J lost 2 bases, and 15 bases lay in between. The CDR3 has 15 amino acids. The chain's CDR3 is CASSVARAFTDTQYF. DNA of the CDR3: TGTGCCAGCAGCGTTGCGCGGGCGTTCACAGATACGCAGTATTTT.

This clone is classed as large (0.1 to 1%). The chain couples TRBV28 to TRBJ1-1; 7 nucleotides agree with TRBD1. Germline CDR1 MDHEN, CDR2 SYDVKM. V lost 6 bases and J lost 3; bases outside the gene matches: 10. CDR3 size: 15 residues. The CDR3 is CASSTEQGRYTEAFF. As DNA, the CDR3 is TGTGCCAGCAGCACCGAACAGGGGAGATACACTGAAGCTTTCTTT.

This clone was seen just once. This rearrangement joins TRBV27 to TRBJ2-1, with D hard to call. This CDR3 is built from 16 residues. The V gene's germline CDR1 is MNHEY and CDR2 SMNVEV (reference sequence). The V and J ends lost 8 bases and 5 bases respectively, with 22 bases between them. The CDR3 DNA reads TGTGCCAGCGTCTCCCAGATAGGAAAACTAAACAATGAGCAGTTCTTC. Protein product: CASVSQIGKLNNEQFF.

This clone was seen only a few times. The gene calls are TRBV9 and TRBJ1-5; a weak D match, TRBD1 (6 bases). V was clipped by 4 bases and J by 4 bases, with 15 bases between them. The germline gives CDR1 SGDLS, CDR2 YYNGEE. The CDR3 spans 15 residues. The chain's CDR3 is CASSPEGGRNQPQHF. In DNA, the CDR3 is TGTGCCAGCAGCCCTGAAGGGGGGCGTAATCAGCCCCAGCATTTT.

This chain connects TRBV4-2 to TRBJ2-1, with D possibly being TRBD2 (6 bases). V lost 1 base and J 15 bases, leaving 16 bases between the germline ends. In germline, CDR1 is LGHNA, CDR2 YNFKEQ. CDR3 length equals 13 residues. The CDR3: CASSQGKTRSSFF. In DNA, the CDR3 is TGTGCCAGCAGCCAAGGGAAGACTAGATCATCGTTCTTC.

This rearrangement joins TRBV6-1 to TRBJ2-7; D is perhaps TRBD1 (6 bases). Trimming took off 7 bases at V and 2 bases at J, with 12 bases between the two ends. The germline V gene encodes CDR1 MNHNS and CDR2 SASEGT. The CDR3 has 13 amino acids. The CDR3 coding sequence is TGTGCCAGCACCTGGGGGCAAGCCTACGAGCAGTACTTC. Its protein is CASTWGQAYEQYF.

The genes are TRBV28 and TRBJ2-5; tentatively, D is TRBD1 or TRBD2 (7 bases each). The CDR3 is 13 residues long. V was clipped by 6 bases and J by 4 bases, with 12 bases between them. Germline V gives CDR1 MDHEN, CDR2 SYDVKM. CDR3: CASRIRGGETQYF. In nucleotides, the CDR3 is TGTGCCAGCAGAATCAGGGGGGGAGAGACCCAGTACTTC.

This chain joins TRBV28 and TRBJ1-5; D is possibly TRBD1 (5 bases). The germline CDR1 and CDR2 sequences are MDHEN and SYDVKM. V was pared by 6 bases and J by 2 bases, with 14 bases between. This CDR3 region has 15 residues. The CDR3 bases are TGTGCCAGCAGCACCATCGGGGCTCGCAATCAGCCCCAGCATTTT. Amino acids: CASSTIGARNQPQHF.

The chain carries TRBV5-1 and TRBJ2-2, with D unresolved. Germline values: CDR1 SGHRS, CDR2 YFSETQ. Deletions cut 1 base from V and 5 bases from J, with 9 bases between. The CDR3 loop spans 14 amino acids. CDR3: CASSLISLTGELFF. The DNA of the CDR3 is TGCGCCAGCAGCTTGATTAGCTTGACCGGGGAGCTGTTTTTT. Combining the CDR3 with reference TRBV5-1 and TRBJ2-2 gives the whole variable domain KAGVTQTPRYLIKTRGQQVTLSCSPISGHRSVSWYQQTPGQGLQFLFEYFSETQRNKGNFPGRFSGRQFSNSRSEMNVSTLELGDSALYLCASSLISLTGELFFGEGSRLTVL.

This clone was seen only a few times. This sequence joins TRBV27 and TRBJ1-4, with 7 bases fitting TRBD1. The V segment lost 4 bases and the J segment 6 bases; nucleotides outside the gene matches: 8. The CDR3 loop spans 15 amino acids. CDR1 MNHEY and CDR2 SMNVEV come from the germline V gene (reference sequence). DNA of the CDR3: TGTGCCAGCAGTTATTCGGTCACAGGGGATGAAAAACTGTTTTTT. It translates to CASSYSVTGDEKLFF.

CDR3 region: CASSDAGVSGGTVEQYF. As DNA, the CDR3 is TGTGCCAGCAGCGACGCAGGGGTTTCAGGTGGAACGGTGGAGCAGTACTTC. The gene calls are TRBV28 and TRBJ2-7; a weak D match, TRBD1 (6 bases). CDR1 is MDHEN and CDR2 is SYDVKM in the germline V gene. Deletions cut 6 bases from V and 7 bases from J, with 28 bases between. The CDR3 has 17 amino acids.

The chain combines TRBV4-1 with TRBJ1-2, with a possible D match to TRBD1 (5 bases). The CDR3 is 15 residues long. Germline CDR1 reads MGHRA; CDR2 reads YSYEKL. With 1 base removed from V and 4 bases from J, the gap between germline ends came to 13 bases. The CDR3 DNA follows: TGCGCCAGCAGCCAAGGGATGGGGCAAGGCTATGGCTACACCTTC. Its protein is CASSQGMGQGYGYTF.

This clone was counted once. This chain joins TRBV7-8 and TRBJ1-5; 8 bases fit TRBD1. In germline, CDR1 is SGHVS, CDR2 FQNEAQ. The junction had 12 bases not matched to a gene; V was cut back by 5 bases and J by 0 bases. The CDR3 runs 18 residues. This CDR3 is CASSLFRTGTHSNQPQHF. CDR3 coding DNA: TGTGCCAGCAGCCTCTTCCGGACAGGGACCCATAGCAATCAGCCCCAGCATTTT.

The chain carries TRBV5-1 and TRBJ2-7; perhaps TRBD1 as D (5 bases). The V gene lost 0 bases and the J gene lost 6 bases, with 13 bases spanning the gap. Germline CDR1 and CDR2: SGHRS and YFSETQ. The CDR3 consists of 14 residues. CDR3 DNA: TGCGCCAGCAGCTTGGTACAGGTCGGATCCGAGCAGTACTTC. Translation: CASSLVQVGSEQYF.

The gene calls are TRBV7-8 and TRBJ2-7, with D possibly being TRBD1 (5 bases). Per the germline V gene, CDR1 is SGHVS and CDR2 is FQNEAQ. The CDR3 sequence is 14 residues long. Trimming took off 1 base at V and 0 bases at J, with 7 bases between the two ends. The CDR3 region is CASSLVRASYEQYF. The DNA for the CDR3 is TGTGCCAGCAGCTTAGTCAGGGCCTCCTACGAGCAGTACTTC.

The V call is TRBV19, the J call TRBJ2-5, with a weak D call TRBD2 (6 bases). V lost 5 bases, J lost 5 bases, and 21 bases lay in between. The CDR3 has 16 amino acids. CDR1 is LNHDA and CDR2 is SQIVND in the germline V gene (reference sequence). CDR3 nucleotides: TGTGCCAGTAGTCCTCGCCTGGGGGGTTTAGGGGAGACCCAGTACTTC. This sequence encodes CASSPRLGGLGETQYF. Complete variable domain (other parts from reference TRBV19 and TRBJ2-5): DGGITQSPKYLFRKEGQNVTLSCEQNLNHDAMYWYRQDPGQGLRLIYYSQIVNDFQKGDIAEGYSVSREKKESFPLTVTSAQKNPTAFYLCASSPRLGGLGETQYFGPGTRLLVL.